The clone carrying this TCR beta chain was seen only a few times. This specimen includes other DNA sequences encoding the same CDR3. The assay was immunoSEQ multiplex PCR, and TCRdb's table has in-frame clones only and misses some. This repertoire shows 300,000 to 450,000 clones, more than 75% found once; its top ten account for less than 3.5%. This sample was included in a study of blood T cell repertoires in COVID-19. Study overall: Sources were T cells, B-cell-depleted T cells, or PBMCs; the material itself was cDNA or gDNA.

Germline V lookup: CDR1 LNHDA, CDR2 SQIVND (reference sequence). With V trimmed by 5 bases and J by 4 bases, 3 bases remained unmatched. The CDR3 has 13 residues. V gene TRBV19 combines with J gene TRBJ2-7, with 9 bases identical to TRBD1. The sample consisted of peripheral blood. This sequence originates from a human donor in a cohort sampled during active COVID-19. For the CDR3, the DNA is TGTGCCAGTAGTCGCGACAGGGGGTACGAGCAGTACTTC. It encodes CASSRDRGYEQYF.